One sample yielded the 3 T cell receptor beta chains listed below, sequenced in a study of T cells in Graves' hyperthyroidism and ophthalmopathy. Amplification yielded TCR beta CDR3 regions, with RNA transcripts as the source. A set of HTBI primers served as the primers for a first-round RT-PCR of the TCR CDR3. Each CDR3 protein gets one entry after TCRdb re-called the multiplex PCR reads with MiXCR. The table lists 500,000 to 750,000 distinct CDR3 sequences, under 60% of them singletons. Sequenced sample: peripheral blood or thyroid tissue (not recorded which). These receptors all stem from a woman aged 18 to 35 with Graves' hyperthyroidism.

This clonotype has a count of ten or more. This chain uses TRBV30 with TRBJ2-6; 7 nucleotides align to TRBD1. Germline CDR1 GTSNPN, CDR2 SVGIG (reference sequence). The ends lost 5 bases at V and 0 bases at J; junction bases unmatched: 4. The CDR3 has 15 residues. Here the CDR3 reads CAWDRASSGANVLTF. The CDR3 nucleotides are TGTGCCTGGGACAGGGCAAGCTCTGGGGCCAACGTCCTGACTTTC.

With regard to this clonotype: This clone may be a read error of a much larger clone one base away. The rearrangement uses TRBV6-1 and TRBJ2-7, with TRBD1 matching over 8 bases. CDR3 length: 15 residues. From germline, CDR1 is MNHNS and CDR2 SASEGT. V gave up 6 bases and J gave up 4 bases; unmatched junction bases: 11. CDR3 sequence (DNA): TGTGCCAGCAGCAGGGGGCACGTGGCCAGATACGAGCAGTACTTC. As protein: CASSRGHVARYEQYF.

This clonotype was seen ten or more times. The chain links TRBV29-1 to TRBJ1-1; D is perhaps TRBD1 (5 bases). Trimming took off 4 bases at V and 0 bases at J, with 15 bases between the two ends. The CDR3 has 15 amino acids. Germline loops: CDR1 SQVTM, CDR2 ANQGSEA. The CDR3 sequence: CSVVGTGLMNTEAFF. Written as DNA, the CDR3 is TGCAGCGTTGTAGGAACAGGCCTTATGAACACTGAAGCTTTCTTT.